The 17 T cell receptor beta chains below come from one sample, sequenced in a study of blood T cells in healthy people across ages. Through a sample-barcoded 5' primer and a J-beta primer mix, a second PCR was run for 7 to 11 cycles. TCRdb redid the calling of the 5' RACE reads with MiXCR, one entry per CDR3 protein. The sample consists of about 1.6 million distinct CDR3 sequences, almost 35% of them appearing once. Sequences were obtained from blood. The receptors stem from a woman in her twenties or thirties in good health.

The CDR3 region has the DNA TGTGCCAGCAGTCCACGACTAGATTTTGAGCAGTTCTTC. As protein: CASSPRLDFEQFF. J is TRBJ2-1 and V is TRBV6-1; D is possibly TRBD2 (6 bases). Germline V gene data show CDR1 as MNHNS and CDR2 as SASEGT. The CDR3 is 13 residues long. The V end lost 5 bases, the J end lost 9 bases, and 14 bases lay between the germline ends.

The chain recombines TRBV10-3 with TRBJ2-5; weak D call: TRBD1 (6 bases). This CDR3 spans 14 amino acids. Germline CDR1 and CDR2: ENHRY and SYGVKD. V dropped 7 bases and J dropped 1 base, with 13 bases sitting between them. The CDR3 coding sequence is TGTGCCATCAATAGCAGGGGATTCCAAGAGACCCAGTACTTC. It encodes CAINSRGFQETQYF.

With respect to this clonotype: The CDR3 end shows no conserved phenylalanine or tryptophan, and so a read error is likely. This chain connects TRBV14 to TRBJ1-5; D is undetermined. Trimming took off 4 bases at V and 5 bases at J, with 15 bases between the two ends. Per the germline V gene, CDR1 is SGHDN and CDR2 is FVKESK. CDR3 length: 15 amino acids. The CDR3 DNA follows: TGTGCCAGCAGCCGAGCGGCTCTGGGTGATCAGCCCCAGCATGTT. Amino acids: CASSRAALGDQPQHV.

This clonotype was detected only a few times. The chain uses TRBV28 and TRBJ2-1; D gene uncertain. Looked up from germline, CDR1 is MDHEN and CDR2 is SYDVKM. V lost 6 bases, J lost 4 bases, and 10 bases lay in between. The CDR3 spans 13 residues. In nucleotides, the CDR3 is TGTGCCAGCAGCGGGTGGTCTTACAATGAGCAGTTCTTC. As protein: CASSGWSYNEQFF.

This sequence joins TRBV12-5 and TRBJ1-2; 12 bases are a match to TRBD1. The CDR3 is 16 residues long. Germline V gene lookup returns CDR1 LGHNT and CDR2 FRNRAP. V shed 6 bases, J shed 3 bases, and the junction held 8 bases outside the gene matches. The CDR3 DNA sequence: TGTGCTAGTGGAACCGGGACAGGGGGCTTGGACTATGGCTACACCTTC. Translating it yields CASGTGTGGLDYGYTF.

This clonotype was seen more than once but under ten times. The V gene is TRBV12-3 or TRBV12-4, the J gene TRBJ2-5; TRBD2 matches at 8 bases. J gave up 3 bases and V 9 bases, and 12 bases lay outside the gene matches. The CDR3 consists of 15 residues. CDR3 DNA sequence: TGTGCCAGTCCTAACCGGGGGGGCCCGAAAGAGACCCAGTACTTC. It yields the protein CASPNRGGPKETQYF.

The V call is TRBV28, the J call TRBJ1-2, with D unclear. V was pared by 2 bases and J by 0 bases, with 10 bases between. Germline values: CDR1 MDHEN, CDR2 SYDVKM. This CDR3 contains 15 residues. Written as DNA, the CDR3 is TGTGCCAGCAGTTTAGAACAGACGGCTAACTATGGCTACACCTTC. Protein: CASSLEQTANYGYTF.

This clonotype was seen repeatedly, ten times or more. V and J are TRBV20-1 and TRBJ2-7; D gene unclear. Trimming stripped 5 bases from V and 0 bases from J, with 8 bases between. Looked up from germline, CDR1 is DFQATT and CDR2 is SNEGSKA (reference sequence). The CDR3 sequence is 12 residues long. The CDR3 coding sequence is TGCAGTGCTTTGGTGGTCTCCTACGAGCAGTACTTC. Its translation: CSALVVSYEQYF.

This clonotype has a handful of counts. The chain links TRBV6-2 or TRBV6-3 to TRBJ2-1; D is ambiguous. Per germline, CDR1 MNHEY and CDR2 SVGEGT. The CDR3 loop spans 13 amino acids. V shed 3 bases and J shed 7 bases, with 10 bases lying between them. The CDR3 DNA sequence: TGTGCCAGCAGTTATGCTAGGGCTAATGAGCAGTTCTTC. Translated, it gives CASSYARANEQFF.

This clonotype has more than one count but fewer than ten. The V call is TRBV4-1, the J call TRBJ2-3; 10 bases are a match to TRBD1. J gave up 0 bases and V 4 bases, and 7 bases lay outside the gene matches. Germline CDR1 MGHRA, CDR2 YSYEKL. This CDR3 has 17 amino acids. The CDR3 DNA reads TGCGCCAGCAGCCCCCGACCGGACAGGGGGAGCACAGATACGCAGTATTTT. Translation gives CASSPRPDRGSTDTQYF.

A note on this clonotype: One base away lies a much larger clone, so this may be a sequencing read error. This chain links TRBV12-3 or TRBV12-4 with TRBJ2-5; D gene unclear. With 5 bases removed from V and 13 bases from J, the gap between germline ends came to 5 bases. This CDR3 has 8 residues. Written as DNA, the CDR3 is TGTGCCAGCAGTCTACGGTACTTC. Translated: CASSLRYF.

V usage is TRBV20-1 and J usage is TRBJ1-2; weak D call: TRBD1 (5 bases). The CDR3 spans 14 residues. CDR1 and CDR2 (germline): DFQATT, SNEGSKA (reference sequence). V lost 3 bases and J lost 4, with 15 bases in between. The CDR3 here is CSASFQGRVYGYTF. The CDR3 DNA sequence: TGCAGTGCTAGCTTTCAGGGCAGAGTCTATGGCTACACCTTC.

This clonotype showed up just a few times. The chain employs TRBV5-1 and TRBJ2-7, with D maybe TRBD2 (7 bases). The CDR3 is 15 residues long. The V and J ends lost 6 bases and 5 bases respectively, with 21 bases between them. Per germline, CDR1 SGHRS and CDR2 YFSETQ. CDR3 DNA: TGCGCCAGCAACGATCCGGGGGGCAGGATGGACGAGCAGTACTTC. This gives the protein CASNDPGGRMDEQYF.

This clonotype was found a few times. Here the CDR3 DNA reads TGCGCCAGCAGCCCACCATGGGACAGCGATTCACCCCTCCACTTT. This translates into CASSPPWDSDSPLHF. The chain carries TRBV4-1 and TRBJ1-6, with TRBD1 identical over 7 bases. From germline, CDR1 is MGHRA and CDR2 YSYEKL. The CDR3 has 15 residues. J lost 8 bases, V lost 4 bases, and 8 bases had no gene match.

V usage is TRBV12-3 or TRBV12-4 and J usage is TRBJ2-1; no clear D gene. V lost 1 base and J 4 bases, leaving 11 bases between the germline ends. CDR3 length equals 15 residues. CDR3 bases: TGTGCCAGCAGTTTAGGAGGCATCGGGTACAATGAGCAGTTCTTC. Translation: CASSLGGIGYNEQFF.

The rearrangement uses TRBV4-2 and TRBJ2-3; D unclear. With 1 base removed from V and 0 bases from J, the gap between germline ends came to 14 bases. Per germline, CDR1 LGHNA and CDR2 YNFKEQ. CDR3 length equals 17 residues. The CDR3 DNA sequence: TGTGCCAGCAGCCAAGGGTTGCGCTCCGCTAGCACAGATACGCAGTATTTT. Protein: CASSQGLRSASTDTQYF.

This clonotype was seen only a few times. This sequence joins TRBV15 and TRBJ1-2, with D possibly being TRBD1 (5 bases). This CDR3 is 16 amino acids long. The germline V gene has CDR1 LNHNV and CDR2 YYDKDF (reference sequence). Between the trimmed V and J ends, which lost 0 bases and 8 bases, there was a span of 19 bases. The CDR3 loop is CATSRDHSSGAHGYTF. For the CDR3, the DNA is TGTGCCACCAGCAGAGACCACAGCAGCGGGGCCCACGGCTACACCTTC.